The subject of this entry is one T cell receptor (beta chain). PCR employed 60 Vbeta and 13 Jbeta primers. Method: immunoSEQ multiplex PCR; TCRdb's copy keeps in-frame clones and lacks some. The sample comprises approximately 160,000 clones, roughly 86% of which are singletons, and roughly 5% rests with the top ten. The CDR3 is 16 residues long. V dropped 4 bases and J dropped 6; count of bases not matched to a gene: 12. In germline, CDR1 is SGHVS, CDR2 FQNEAQ. This entry belongs to a study of cytomegalovirus exposure and HLA in healthy donors. The chain has TRBV7-8 and TRBJ1-2, with 9 bases identical to TRBD1. This sequence originates from a girl aged 10 to 17 in good health and CMV-seropositive. Sequenced material: PBMCs. The CDR3 bases are TGTGCCAGCAGCTCCGAAAGGGACAGGGAGGTTCATGGCTACACCTTC. Its translation is CASSSERDREVHGYTF.